Following are 20 T cell receptor beta chains from one sample sequenced in a study of shared clonotypes between healthy human individuals. TCRdb's copy holds only in-frame clones and misses some; the assay was immunoSEQ multiplex PCR. The sample yields some 1 million clones, approximately 72% seen once. Sequencing input: memory CD4+ T cells sorted from blood. Subset: CD45RA-negative fraction. The receptors come from a man aged 18-30 years in good health.

As to this clone: At one boundary the junction diverges from the germline segment, which might be a read error. This chain links TRBV5-6 with TRBJ2-7; TRBD1 agrees at 8 bases. CDR1 and CDR2 (germline): SGHDT, YYEEEE. The CDR3 loop spans 12 amino acids. CDR3 nucleotides: TGTGCCAGCAGCTTGGGTACCGGACAGGGAGGCTTC. Its translation is CASSLGTGQGGF.

V usage is TRBV28 and J usage is TRBJ2-6; D is possibly TRBD1 (5 bases). Germline lookup yields CDR1 MDHEN and CDR2 SYDVKM. V was pared by 6 bases and J by 2 bases, with 8 bases between. The CDR3 consists of 14 residues. CDR3 sequence (DNA): TGTGCCAGCAGATTGACAGCTGGGGCCAACGTCCTGACTTTC. This gives the protein CASRLTAGANVLTF.

This rearrangement joins TRBV11-2 to TRBJ2-7, with 7 bases matching TRBD2. Germline loops: CDR1 SGHAT, CDR2 FQNNGV. CDR3 length equals 12 residues. V was clipped by 6 bases and J by 6 bases; unmatched bases: 5. CDR3 amino acids: CASSIGGVEQYF. In DNA form, the CDR3 reads TGTGCCAGCAGTATTGGGGGGGTCGAGCAGTACTTC. Looking up the rest from reference TRBV11-2 and TRBJ2-7 gives the full variable domain: EAGVAQSPRYKIIEKRQSVAFWCNPISGHATLYWYQQILGQGPKLLIQFQNNGVVDDSQLPKDRFSAERLKGVDSTLKIQPAKLEDSAVYLCASSIGGVEQYFGPGTRLTVT.

In the case of this clone: Other DNA sequences of this sample code for an identical CDR3. This sequence joins TRBV30 and TRBJ2-5; D unclear. The CDR3 consists of 11 residues. Germline V CDR1 and CDR2: GTSNPN, SVGIG (reference sequence). Trimming took off 0 bases at V and 5 bases at J, with 4 bases between the two ends. As DNA, the CDR3 is TGTGCCTGGAGTGTACTGGAGACCCAGTACTTC. This encodes CAWSVLETQYF.

This clone showed up just once. The CDR3 DNA reads TGTGCCAGCAGCTTAGAGGCCGGGACAGCGTATGGCTACACCTTC. Encoded protein: CASSLEAGTAYGYTF. The chain recombines TRBV11-2 with TRBJ1-2, with TRBD1 matching 7 bases. CDR3 size: 15 residues. Trimming cost V 0 bases and J 5 bases; bases outside gene matches: 6. The germline gives CDR1 SGHAT, CDR2 FQNNGV.

The chain recombines TRBV7-9 with TRBJ1-5; 7 nucleotides agree with TRBD1. This CDR3 has 15 residues. V shed 5 bases, J shed 3 bases, and the junction held 7 bases outside the gene matches. Germline loops: CDR1 SEHNR, CDR2 FQNEAQ (reference sequence). CDR3 sequence: CASSPQGGANQPQHF. CDR3 sequence (DNA): TGTGCCAGCAGCCCCCAGGGGGGGGCCAATCAGCCCCAGCATTTT.

The V and J genes are TRBV10-3 and TRBJ1-2, with D possibly being TRBD1 (5 bases). The CDR3 loop spans 15 amino acids. Trimming stripped 0 bases from V and 4 bases from J, with 12 bases between. Germline CDR1 and CDR2: ENHRY and SYGVKD. CDR3 nucleotides: TGTGCCATCAGTGAGTCCTCTCCGGGGGGCTATGGCTACACCTTC. Encoded protein: CAISESSPGGYGYTF.

Worth noting for this clone: With a much larger clone just one base away, this may be a read error. In the same sample, other DNA sequences code for this CDR3. The genes are TRBV25-1 and TRBJ2-5; TRBD2 aligns across 7 bases. In germline, CDR1 is MGHDK, CDR2 SYGVNS. This CDR3 comprises 14 residues. The V gene end was trimmed by 6 bases and the J gene end by 1 base; junction bases not matched to a gene: 5. CDR3 in amino acids: CASSGLVRQETQYF. DNA for the CDR3: TGTGCCAGCAGCGGACTAGTCCGCCAAGAGACCCAGTACTTC.

The genes are TRBV6-5 and TRBJ2-1, with 10 bases lining up with TRBD2. CDR1 is MNHEY, CDR2 SVGAGI, per germline. J was trimmed by 13 bases and V by 6 bases; bases with no gene match: 6. CDR3 length: 12 residues. This chain's CDR3 is CASSPPSGSQFF. CDR3 DNA sequence: TGTGCCAGCAGCCCTCCTAGCGGGAGTCAGTTCTTC.

The CDR3 DNA reads as TGTGCCAGCAGTCGGACACAGCCTATGAACACTGAAGCTTTCTTT. This encodes CASSRTQPMNTEAFF. The V call is TRBV6-5, the J call TRBJ1-1; a weak D match, TRBD1 (5 bases). Germline-derived CDR1 and CDR2 are MNHEY and SVGAGI. The CDR3 has 15 residues. Trimming removed 5 bases at V and 0 bases at J, with 13 bases between.

The chain recombines TRBV30 with TRBJ2-1, with TRBD2 matching over 9 bases. This CDR3 has 14 amino acids. Germline values: CDR1 GTSNPN, CDR2 SVGIG (reference sequence). The J segment lost 4 bases and the V segment lost 6 bases, leaving 7 bases of the junction unmatched. This CDR3 reads CACPGLADYNEQFF. Written as DNA, the CDR3 is TGTGCCTGCCCGGGACTAGCTGATTACAATGAGCAGTTCTTC.

The CDR3 coding sequence is TGCGCCAGCAGCTGGTCCCAAGAGACCCAGTACTTC. Encoded protein: CASSWSQETQYF. The V gene is TRBV5-1, the J gene TRBJ2-5, with D unclear. V lost 3 bases and J 1 base, leaving 4 bases between the germline ends. Germline CDR1 SGHRS, CDR2 YFSETQ. The CDR3 sequence is 12 residues long. The whole variable domain, remainder taken from reference TRBV5-1 and TRBJ2-5, is KAGVTQTPRYLIKTRGQQVTLSCSPISGHRSVSWYQQTPGQGLQFLFEYFSETQRNKGNFPGRFSGRQFSNSRSEMNVSTLELGDSALYLCASSWSQETQYFGPGTRLLVL.

The chain combines TRBV6-5 with TRBJ1-2, with D perhaps TRBD1 (6 bases). This CDR3 contains 14 residues. Per germline, CDR1 MNHEY and CDR2 SVGAGI. Trimming took off 4 bases at V and 9 bases at J, with 18 bases between the two ends. The CDR3 region is CASSSWGQPLSYTF. CDR3 bases: TGTGCCAGCAGTTCCTGGGGGCAGCCTTTAAGCTACACCTTC.

This chain uses TRBV4-1 with TRBJ2-1; TRBD1 agrees at 10 bases. Per germline, CDR1 MGHRA and CDR2 YSYEKL. V lost 4 bases to trimming and J lost 2 bases; unmatched junction nucleotides: 8. The length of the CDR3 is 17 residues. The CDR3 DNA reads TGCGCCAGCAGCCCAGCCGAGGACAGGGGGACCTACAATGAGCAGTTCTTC. Its translation: CASSPAEDRGTYNEQFF.

The chain is built from TRBV5-6 and TRBJ2-1; D is perhaps TRBD2 (5 bases). The germline V gene encodes CDR1 SGHDT and CDR2 YYEEEE. Deletions cut 6 bases from V and 1 base from J, with 17 bases between. This CDR3 has 16 amino acids. The CDR3 here is CASNRRVGQSYNEQFF. The DNA for the CDR3 is TGTGCCAGCAACCGGCGGGTGGGCCAGTCCTACAATGAGCAGTTCTTC. Full variable domain (missing parts from reference TRBV5-6 and TRBJ2-1): DAGVTQSPTHLIKTRGQQVTLRCSPKSGHDTVSWYQQALGQGPQFIFQYYEEEERQRGNFPDRFSGHQFPNYSSELNVNALLLGDSALYLCASNRRVGQSYNEQFFGPGTRLTVL.

This chain links TRBV11-2 with TRBJ2-1, with 7 bases matching TRBD1. The V gene's germline CDR1 is SGHAT and CDR2 FQNNGV. This CDR3 has 15 amino acids. Germline trimming cut 3 bases from V and 6 bases from J; bases unmatched to any gene: 8. The CDR3 DNA reads as TGTGCCAGCAGCTTGGGACAGAAAGCCTCCAATGAGCAGTTCTTC. Encoded protein: CASSLGQKASNEQFF.

This clone has more than one count but fewer than ten. V usage is TRBV6-5 and J usage is TRBJ2-5, with 9 positions matching TRBD2. Germline loops: CDR1 MNHEY, CDR2 SVGAGI. Trimming at V came to 2 bases and at J to 5 bases, leaving 6 bases not matched to a gene. The CDR3 length is 15 residues. The CDR3 spells CASSYMTSGGETQYF. DNA for the CDR3: TGTGCCAGCAGTTACATGACCAGCGGGGGGGAGACCCAGTACTTC.

A note on this clone: The same CDR3 also results from other DNA sequences found in this sample. V and J are TRBV5-1 and TRBJ2-7; perhaps TRBD1 as D (5 bases). The CDR3 is made up of 15 amino acids. CDR1 SGHRS and CDR2 YFSETQ come from the germline V gene. V was trimmed by 3 bases and J by 0 bases, leaving 13 bases between them. This chain's CDR3 is CASSSGTGSSYEQYF. The CDR3 bases are TGCGCCAGCAGCTCGGGCACAGGAAGCTCCTACGAGCAGTACTTC.

This clone appeared once. The chain joins TRBV2 to TRBJ2-7, with a possible D match to TRBD1 (5 bases). Trimming removed 2 bases at V and 6 bases at J, with 14 bases between. This CDR3 has 14 residues. Looked up from germline, CDR1 is SNHLY and CDR2 is FYNNEI. CDR3 amino acids: CASSELGVRVEQYF. The CDR3 DNA reads as TGTGCCAGCAGTGAATTAGGGGTTCGGGTCGAGCAGTACTTC. Full variable domain (remainder filled in from reference TRBV2 and TRBJ2-7): EPEVTQTPSHQVTQMGQEVILRCVPISNHLYFYWYRQILGQKVEFLVSFYNNEISEKSEIFDDQFSVERPDGSNFTLKIRSTKLEDSAMYFCASSELGVRVEQYFGPGTRLTVT.

The chain links TRBV2 to TRBJ2-7, with 7 bases that match TRBD1. Germline V gene sequence: CDR1 SNHLY, CDR2 FYNNEI. CDR3 length: 14 residues. V shed 5 bases and J 2 bases; nucleotides not matched to a gene: 6. This CDR3 is CASSLGQDAYEQYF. CDR3 coding DNA: TGTGCCAGCAGTCTCGGACAGGACGCCTACGAGCAGTACTTC. Full variable domain (outside the CDR3, taken from reference TRBV2 and TRBJ2-7): EPEVTQTPSHQVTQMGQEVILRCVPISNHLYFYWYRQILGQKVEFLVSFYNNEISEKSEIFDDQFSVERPDGSNFTLKIRSTKLEDSAMYFCASSLGQDAYEQYFGPGTRLTVT.